The 8 T cell receptor beta chains below all came from one sample that was sequenced in a study of T cell repertoires and Cas9 in healthy adults. This table comes from immunoSEQ multiplex PCR, and its TCRdb copy is limited to in-frame clones, with some not included. The sample contains some 20,000 clones, about 89% of which appear only once. Material: CD4+ effector T cells (CD127+, CD25-, CD137-, CD154-) from PBMCs; culture status not recorded. These TCRs come from a human donor in good health.

Of note for this clone: It is likely a read error, because the conserved phenylalanine at the end of the CDR3 is missing. The chain uses TRBV28 and TRBJ2-3; maybe TRBD1 (6 bases). The V and J ends lost 6 bases and 1 base respectively, with 8 bases between them. Germline V gene lookup returns CDR1 MDHEN and CDR2 SYDVKM. This CDR3 spans 13 amino acids. The CDR3 DNA reads as TGTGCCAGCAGCCCAGGGGGCACAGATACGCAGTATCTT. This sequence encodes CASSPGGTDTQYL.

The rearrangement uses TRBV5-4 and TRBJ2-1; D might be TRBD1 (6 bases). Germline-derived CDR1 and CDR2 are SGHNT and YYREEE (reference sequence). The V end was cut by 3 bases, the J end by 9 bases, with 7 bases between. This CDR3 contains 11 residues. Here the CDR3 DNA reads TGTGCCAGCAGCTCACAGGGTGAGCAGTTCTTC. It yields the protein CASSSQGEQFF. The whole variable domain, remainder taken from reference TRBV5-4 and TRBJ2-1, is ETGVTQSPTHLIKTRGQQVTLRCSSQSGHNTVSWYQQALGQGPQFIFQYYREEENGRGNFPPRFSGLQFPNYSSELNVNALELDDSALYLCASSSQGEQFFGPGTRLTVL.

The chain employs TRBV30 and TRBJ2-5; D is perhaps TRBD1 (5 bases). The V end was cut by 0 bases, the J end by 9 bases, with 17 bases between. Germline-derived CDR1 and CDR2 are GTSNPN and SVGIG (reference sequence). The CDR3 length is 14 residues. CDR3 sequence (DNA): TGTGCCTGGAGTGTTATTGACGGCCAAGGGGCCCAGTACTTC. Its protein product is CAWSVIDGQGAQYF.

In its sample, this clone was seen a few times. The chain recombines TRBV6-1 with TRBJ1-1, with D maybe TRBD1 (5 bases). Germline loops: CDR1 MNHNS, CDR2 SASEGT. The CDR3 sequence is 15 residues long. V dropped 1 base and J dropped 4 bases, with 13 bases sitting between them. The CDR3 protein is CASSEGRGGITEAFF. The CDR3 DNA sequence: TGTGCCAGCAGTGAAGGACGGGGGGGGATCACTGAAGCTTTCTTT.

Here the CDR3 DNA reads TGTGCCAGCAGGGTGGACAGGGGCCGCTACGAGCAGTACTTC. Translation: CASRVDRGRYEQYF. The V and J genes are TRBV6-1 and TRBJ2-7, with 9 bases fitting TRBD1. The trim removed 6 bases at V and 3 bases at J, leaving 6 bases unmatched. Germline CDR1 is MNHNS and CDR2 is SASEGT. The CDR3 covers 14 residues.

The chain joins TRBV5-6 to TRBJ1-3; 8 bases map to TRBD1. This CDR3 contains 14 residues. CDR1 SGHDT and CDR2 YYEEEE come from the germline V gene. V was pared by 4 bases and J by 4 bases, with 4 bases of the junction left unmatched. The CDR3 region has the DNA TGTGCCAGCAGCCCGACAGGGGTGGGAAACACCATATATTTT. It codes for CASSPTGVGNTIYF.

The rearrangement uses TRBV7-3 and TRBJ1-1; D possibly corresponds to TRBD1 (6 bases). The CDR3 totals 14 residues. Germline V lookup: CDR1 SGHTA, CDR2 FQGTGA. V was shortened by 5 bases and J by 1 base, with 11 bases between the two germline ends. The CDR3 protein is CASSPGHQNTEAFF. The DNA for the CDR3 is TGTGCCAGCAGCCCGGGACATCAGAACACTGAAGCTTTCTTT.

V is TRBV10-3 and J is TRBJ2-3; 9 bases agree with TRBD1. The germline gives CDR1 ENHRY, CDR2 SYGVKD. V trimming: 10 bases; J trimming: 2 bases; junction bases outside the gene matches: 7. The CDR3 runs 14 residues. The CDR3 DNA is TGTGCCACTTCCGGGACAGGGACCACAGATACGCAGTATTTT. This sequence encodes CATSGTGTTDTQYF.